This is a list of T cell receptor beta chains from one sample in a study of shared clonotypes between healthy human individuals. Only in-frame clones appear in the TCRdb table, and some are missing; sequencing was by immunoSEQ multiplex PCR. This sample has about 1 million clones, with around 76% found just once. The sequenced sample consisted of memory CD4+ T cells sorted from blood. The receptors come from a man younger than 35 in good health. Both conserved end residues are part of each CDR3. The order of the fields is J gene, clone size, V gene, CDR3 protein. Expanded clones get a size class; other rows say once, few or many, or leave the size out.

J gene: TRBJ1-1
clone size: -
V gene: TRBV6-1
CDR3 protein: CASRLRDRGNTEAFF

J gene: TRBJ2-2
clone size: -
V gene: TRBV11-3
CDR3 protein: CASSTLNGGVGELFF

J gene: TRBJ1-2
clone size: -
V gene: TRBV5-4
CDR3 protein: CASSRPLTGHYGYTF

J gene: TRBJ2-7
clone size: -
V gene: TRBV4-1
CDR3 protein: CASSPQATRNEQYF

J gene: TRBJ1-4
clone size: many
V gene: TRBV5-4
CDR3 protein: CASSLIGGEKLFF

J gene: TRBJ2-3
clone size: -
V gene: TRBV5-1
CDR3 protein: CASRGELAGEMDTQYF

J gene: TRBJ2-5
clone size: few
V gene: TRBV10-2
CDR3 protein: CASSDGGQTQYF

J gene: TRBJ2-2
clone size: -
V gene: TRBV6-4
CDR3 protein: CASSPSANTGELFF

J gene: TRBJ2-3
clone size: -
V gene: TRBV7-3
CDR3 protein: CASSRDGALTDTQYF

J gene: TRBJ2-5
clone size: -
V gene: TRBV19
CDR3 protein: CASSISSGSGETQYF

J gene: TRBJ2-3
clone size: -
V gene: TRBV4-1
CDR3 protein: CASSQDRQPTGIPDTQYF

J gene: TRBJ2-3
clone size: -
V gene: TRBV11-2
CDR3 protein: CASLAKGTDTQYF

J gene: TRBJ2-7
clone size: once
V gene: TRBV7-2
CDR3 protein: CASSPSGAPYEQYF

J gene: TRBJ1-4
clone size: -
V gene: TRBV30
CDR3 protein: CACSGQGREKLFF

J gene: TRBJ1-3
clone size: -
V gene: TRBV7-8
CDR3 protein: CASSSFTTSGNTIYF

J gene: TRBJ2-2
clone size: -
V gene: TRBV9
CDR3 protein: CASSVGWGRDTGELFF

J gene: TRBJ2-1
clone size: -
V gene: TRBV5-4
CDR3 protein: CASSSGLAGDEQFF

J gene: -
clone size: -
V gene: TRBV5-1
CDR3 protein: CASSEGYYEQYF

J gene: TRBJ2-7
clone size: -
V gene: TRBV5-5
CDR3 protein: CASSLAVEQYF

J gene: TRBJ1-5
clone size: -
V gene: TRBV15
CDR3 protein: CATSRDYTPGNQPQHF

J gene: TRBJ1-2
clone size: -
V gene: TRBV2
CDR3 protein: CASSQGRNNYGYTF

J gene: TRBJ2-5
clone size: once
V gene: TRBV7-2
CDR3 protein: CASSPPSRGAWETQYF

J gene: TRBJ1-6
clone size: -
V gene: TRBV5-1
CDR3 protein: CASSLARGVSPLHF

J gene: TRBJ2-4
clone size: few
V gene: TRBV14
CDR3 protein: CASSRTGIAKNIQYF

J gene: TRBJ1-4
clone size: -
V gene: TRBV18
CDR3 protein: CASSPNKGPRYNEKLFF

J gene: TRBJ1-1
clone size: -
V gene: TRBV9
CDR3 protein: CASSVEGGTEAFF

J gene: TRBJ2-5
clone size: -
V gene: TRBV5-6
CDR3 protein: CASSSGRPETQYF

J gene: TRBJ2-5
clone size: -
V gene: TRBV18
CDR3 protein: CASSAGGETQYF

J gene: TRBJ2-4
clone size: -
V gene: TRBV28
CDR3 protein: CASSPGGTKNIQYF

J gene: TRBJ1-2
clone size: -
V gene: TRBV12-5
CDR3 protein: CASGLATLPGGYTF

J gene: TRBJ2-7
clone size: -
V gene: TRBV6-1
CDR3 protein: CASRLTGSSYEQYF

J gene: -
clone size: few
V gene: TRBV5-4
CDR3 protein: CASRVDRDRSYEQYF

J gene: TRBJ2-5
clone size: -
V gene: TRBV6-1
CDR3 protein: CASSPDRRQTQYF

J gene: TRBJ2-1
clone size: many
V gene: TRBV11-3
CDR3 protein: CASSLVGLYNEQFF

J gene: TRBJ2-7
clone size: -
V gene: TRBV20-1
CDR3 protein: CSANRVSEQYF

J gene: TRBJ2-5
clone size: once
V gene: TRBV15
CDR3 protein: CATSRAFGTSGMGYQETQYF

J gene: TRBJ1-5
clone size: -
V gene: TRBV19
CDR3 protein: CASSIDPINGVQPQHF

J gene: TRBJ1-1
clone size: -
V gene: TRBV6-5
CDR3 protein: CASSAYISGRTEAFF

J gene: TRBJ2-7
clone size: -
V gene: TRBV5-1
CDR3 protein: CASSLGLAPYEQYF

J gene: TRBJ1-2
clone size: once
V gene: TRBV6-1
CDR3 protein: CASSEGGDGYTF

J gene: TRBJ2-1
clone size: -
V gene: TRBV23-1
CDR3 protein: CASSQRGAGGKYNEQFF

J gene: TRBJ2-3
clone size: -
V gene: TRBV11-2
CDR3 protein: CASSFLSAGGTDTQYF

J gene: TRBJ2-7
clone size: -
V gene: TRBV5-8
CDR3 protein: CASSLAGQGRNEQYF

J gene: TRBJ2-2
clone size: -
V gene: TRBV5-1
CDR3 protein: CASVRGDPTGELFF

J gene: TRBJ2-7
clone size: -
V gene: TRBV19
CDR3 protein: CASKEGARDEQYF

J gene: TRBJ2-7
clone size: -
V gene: TRBV6-1
CDR3 protein: CASSEGTAISYEQYF

J gene: TRBJ2-5
clone size: few
V gene: TRBV5-1
CDR3 protein: CASSLASSGGVETQYF

J gene: TRBJ1-4
clone size: -
V gene: TRBV18
CDR3 protein: CASSTDGAVVGKLFF

J gene: TRBJ2-1
clone size: -
V gene: TRBV2
CDR3 protein: CASSEQGGSYNEQFF

J gene: TRBJ2-3
clone size: -
V gene: TRBV7-6
CDR3 protein: CASSLAPGGSTDTQYF

J gene: TRBJ2-1
clone size: -
V gene: TRBV30
CDR3 protein: CAWRGASGSYEQFF

J gene: TRBJ2-5
clone size: -
V gene: TRBV7-6
CDR3 protein: CASVRSRQETQYF

J gene: TRBJ2-3
clone size: few
V gene: TRBV7-9
CDR3 protein: CASSRLTSGGDFSTDTQYF

J gene: TRBJ2-2
clone size: -
V gene: TRBV2
CDR3 protein: CASREGGAAGELFF

J gene: TRBJ2-2
clone size: -
V gene: TRBV19
CDR3 protein: CASSAGTSTAGELFF

J gene: TRBJ2-3
clone size: few
V gene: TRBV25-1
CDR3 protein: CASSDDSSSTDTQYF